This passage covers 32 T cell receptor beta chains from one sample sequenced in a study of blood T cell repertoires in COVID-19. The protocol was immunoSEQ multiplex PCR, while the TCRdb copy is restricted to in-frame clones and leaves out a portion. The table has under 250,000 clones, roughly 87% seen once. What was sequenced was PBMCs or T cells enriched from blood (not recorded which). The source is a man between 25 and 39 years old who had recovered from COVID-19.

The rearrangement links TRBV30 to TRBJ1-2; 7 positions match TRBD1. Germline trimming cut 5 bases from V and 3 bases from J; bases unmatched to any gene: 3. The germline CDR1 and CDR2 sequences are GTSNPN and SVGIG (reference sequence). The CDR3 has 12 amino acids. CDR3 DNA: TGTGCCTGGGAAGGGACAGACTATGGCTACACCTTC. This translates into CAWEGTDYGYTF.

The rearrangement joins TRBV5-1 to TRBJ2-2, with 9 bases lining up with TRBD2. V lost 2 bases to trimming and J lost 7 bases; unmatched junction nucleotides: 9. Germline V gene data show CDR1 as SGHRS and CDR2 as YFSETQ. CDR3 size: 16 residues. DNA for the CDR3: TGCGCCAGCAGCTTAGGTAGCGGGAGACTTAACGGGGAGCTGTTTTTT. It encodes CASSLGSGRLNGELFF. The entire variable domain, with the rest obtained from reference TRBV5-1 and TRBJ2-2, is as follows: KAGVTQTPRYLIKTRGQQVTLSCSPISGHRSVSWYQQTPGQGLQFLFEYFSETQRNKGNFPGRFSGRQFSNSRSEMNVSTLELGDSALYLCASSLGSGRLNGELFFGEGSRLTVL.

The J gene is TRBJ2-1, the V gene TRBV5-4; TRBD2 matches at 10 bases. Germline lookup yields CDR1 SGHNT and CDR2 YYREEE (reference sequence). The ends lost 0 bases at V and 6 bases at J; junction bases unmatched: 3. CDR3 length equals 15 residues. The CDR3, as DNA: TGTGCCAGCAGCTTGGACCTAGCGGGGGCCAATGAGCAGTTCTTC. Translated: CASSLDLAGANEQFF.

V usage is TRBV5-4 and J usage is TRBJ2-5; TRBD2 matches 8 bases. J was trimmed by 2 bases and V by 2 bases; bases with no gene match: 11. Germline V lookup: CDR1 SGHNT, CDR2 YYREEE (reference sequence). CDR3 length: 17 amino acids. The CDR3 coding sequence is TGTGCCAGCAGCTTTATTATCGCGGGGGGAGGACAAGAGACCCAGTACTTC. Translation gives CASSFIIAGGGQETQYF.

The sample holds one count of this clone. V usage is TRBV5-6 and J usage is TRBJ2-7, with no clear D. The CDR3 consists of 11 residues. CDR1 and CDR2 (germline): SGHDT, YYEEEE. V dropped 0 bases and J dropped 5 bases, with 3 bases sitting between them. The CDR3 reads CASSLAHEQYF. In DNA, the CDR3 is TGTGCCAGCAGCTTGGCTCACGAGCAGTACTTC.

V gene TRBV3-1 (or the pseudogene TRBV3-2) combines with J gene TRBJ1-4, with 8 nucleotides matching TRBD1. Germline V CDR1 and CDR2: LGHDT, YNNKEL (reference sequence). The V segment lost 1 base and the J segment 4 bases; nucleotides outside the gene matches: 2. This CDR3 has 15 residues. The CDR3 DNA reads TGTGCCAGCAGCCAAGGGACAGGGCTTAATGAAAAACTGTTTTTT. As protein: CASSQGTGLNEKLFF.

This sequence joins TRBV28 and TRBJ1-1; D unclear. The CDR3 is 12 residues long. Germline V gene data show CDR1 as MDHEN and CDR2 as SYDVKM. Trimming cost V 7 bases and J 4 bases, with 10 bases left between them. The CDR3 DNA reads TGTGCCAGCATTTCGGGTGGCACTGAAGCTTTCTTT. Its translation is CASISGGTEAFF.

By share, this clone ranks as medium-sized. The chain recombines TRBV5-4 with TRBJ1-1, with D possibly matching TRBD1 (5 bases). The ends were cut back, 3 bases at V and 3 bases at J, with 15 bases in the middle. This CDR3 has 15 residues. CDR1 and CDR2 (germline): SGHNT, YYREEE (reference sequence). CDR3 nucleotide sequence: TGTGCCAGCAGCTACTTGCAGGGTCTGTACACTGAAGCTTTCTTT. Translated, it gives CASSYLQGLYTEAFF.

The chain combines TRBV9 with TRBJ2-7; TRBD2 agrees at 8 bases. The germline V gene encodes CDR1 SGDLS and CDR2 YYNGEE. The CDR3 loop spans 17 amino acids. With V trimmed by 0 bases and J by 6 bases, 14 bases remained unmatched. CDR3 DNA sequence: TGTGCCAGCAGCGTAGGCCCGGTAGGAGCGGGAGCGACCGAGCAGTACTTC. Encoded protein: CASSVGPVGAGATEQYF.

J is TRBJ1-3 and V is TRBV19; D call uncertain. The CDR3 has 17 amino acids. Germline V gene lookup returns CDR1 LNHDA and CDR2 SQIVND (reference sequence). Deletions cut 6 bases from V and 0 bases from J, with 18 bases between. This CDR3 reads CASSFRRGLSSGNTIYF. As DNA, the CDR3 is TGTGCCAGTAGCTTCCGGAGAGGGCTGAGCTCTGGAAACACCATATATTTT.

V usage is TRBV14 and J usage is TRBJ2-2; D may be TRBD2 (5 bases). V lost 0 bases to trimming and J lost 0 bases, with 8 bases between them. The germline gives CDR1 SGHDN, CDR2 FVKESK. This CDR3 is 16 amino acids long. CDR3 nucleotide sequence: TGTGCCAGCAGCCAAGATTTGGAGGCGAACACCGGGGAGCTGTTTTTT. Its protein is CASSQDLEANTGELFF.

CDR3 loop: CASSQEVGTVYSPLHF. CDR3 bases: TGCGCCAGCAGCCAAGAAGTCGGGACAGTATATTCACCCCTCCACTTT. The chain recombines TRBV4-1 with TRBJ1-6, with 7 bases matching TRBD1. Germline-derived CDR1 and CDR2 are MGHRA and YSYEKL. V gave up 0 bases and J gave up 8 bases; unmatched junction bases: 7. CDR3 length: 16 amino acids.

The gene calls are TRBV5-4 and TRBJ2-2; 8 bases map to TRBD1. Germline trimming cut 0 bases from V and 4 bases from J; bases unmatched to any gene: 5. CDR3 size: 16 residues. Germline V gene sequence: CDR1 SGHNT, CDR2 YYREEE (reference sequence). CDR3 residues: CASSLAGTGGTGELFF. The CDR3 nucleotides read TGTGCCAGCAGCTTGGCCGGTACAGGGGGCACCGGGGAGCTGTTTTTT.

CDR3 coding DNA: TGTGCCAGCAGCCCAGACAGGGGCCGCTACAATGAGCAGTTCTTC. This translates into CASSPDRGRYNEQFF. The rearrangement links TRBV7-2 to TRBJ2-1; 8 nucleotides line up with TRBD1. The CDR3 consists of 15 residues. Trimming cost V 5 bases and J 3 bases; bases outside gene matches: 6. In germline, CDR1 is SGHTA, CDR2 FQGNSA.

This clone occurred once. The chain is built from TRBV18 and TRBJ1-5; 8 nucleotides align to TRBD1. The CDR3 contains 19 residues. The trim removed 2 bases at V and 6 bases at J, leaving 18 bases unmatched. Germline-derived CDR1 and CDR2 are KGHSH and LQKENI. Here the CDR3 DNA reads TGTGCCAGCTCACCAAGTACAGGTCAGGGGGCCGGCCTGATTCAGCCCCAGCATTTT. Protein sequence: CASSPSTGQGAGLIQPQHF.

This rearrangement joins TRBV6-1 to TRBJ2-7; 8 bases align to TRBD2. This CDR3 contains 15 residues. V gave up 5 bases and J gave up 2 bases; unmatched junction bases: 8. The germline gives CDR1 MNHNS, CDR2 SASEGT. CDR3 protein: CASSLGTRNPYEQYF. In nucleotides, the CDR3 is TGTGCCAGCAGTTTAGGGACTAGAAATCCCTACGAGCAGTACTTC.

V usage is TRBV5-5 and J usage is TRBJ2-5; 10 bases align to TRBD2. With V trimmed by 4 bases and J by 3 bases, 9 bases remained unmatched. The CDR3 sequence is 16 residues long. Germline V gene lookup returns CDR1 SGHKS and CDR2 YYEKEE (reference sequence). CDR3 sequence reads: CASSPLLLAGEETQYF. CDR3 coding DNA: TGTGCCAGCAGCCCGTTACTCCTAGCGGGGGAAGAGACCCAGTACTTC.

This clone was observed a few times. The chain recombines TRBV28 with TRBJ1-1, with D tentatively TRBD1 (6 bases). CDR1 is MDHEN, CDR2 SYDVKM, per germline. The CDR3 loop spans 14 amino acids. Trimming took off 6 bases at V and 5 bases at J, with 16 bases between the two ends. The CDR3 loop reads CASSEGGSKTEAFF. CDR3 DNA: TGTGCCAGCAGCGAAGGGGGTTCGAAGACTGAAGCTTTCTTT.

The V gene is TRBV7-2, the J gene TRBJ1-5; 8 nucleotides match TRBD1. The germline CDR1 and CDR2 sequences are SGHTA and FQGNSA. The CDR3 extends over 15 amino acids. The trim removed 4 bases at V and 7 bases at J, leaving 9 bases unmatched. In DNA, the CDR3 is TGTGCCAGCAGCTCAGACAGGGGTGCGCGGCAGCCCCAGCATTTT. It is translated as CASSSDRGARQPQHF. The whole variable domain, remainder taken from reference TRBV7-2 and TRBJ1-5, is GAGVSQSPSNKVTEKGKDVELRCDPISGHTALYWYRQSLGQGLEFLIYFQGNSAPDKSGLPSDRFSAERTGGSVSTLTIQRTQQEDSAVYLCASSSDRGARQPQHFGDGTRLSIL.

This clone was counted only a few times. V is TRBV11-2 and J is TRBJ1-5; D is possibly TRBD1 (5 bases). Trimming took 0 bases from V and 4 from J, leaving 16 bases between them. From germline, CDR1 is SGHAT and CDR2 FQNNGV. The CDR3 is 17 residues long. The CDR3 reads CASSLDQAGIRNQPQHF. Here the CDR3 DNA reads TGTGCCAGCAGCTTAGATCAAGCAGGGATAAGGAATCAGCCCCAGCATTTT.

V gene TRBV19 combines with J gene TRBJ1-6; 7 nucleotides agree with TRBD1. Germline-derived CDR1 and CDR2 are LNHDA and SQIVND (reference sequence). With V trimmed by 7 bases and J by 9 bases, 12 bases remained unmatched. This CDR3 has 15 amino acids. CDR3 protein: CASTRSRDRLSPLHF. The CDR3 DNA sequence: TGTGCCAGTACCAGATCTCGGGACAGACTTTCACCCCTCCACTTT.

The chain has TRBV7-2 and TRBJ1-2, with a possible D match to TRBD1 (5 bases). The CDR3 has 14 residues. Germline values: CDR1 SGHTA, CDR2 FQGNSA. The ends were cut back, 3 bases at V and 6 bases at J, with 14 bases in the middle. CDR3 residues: CASSFIWGPNGYTF. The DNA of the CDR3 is TGTGCCAGCAGCTTCATATGGGGCCCTAATGGCTACACCTTC.

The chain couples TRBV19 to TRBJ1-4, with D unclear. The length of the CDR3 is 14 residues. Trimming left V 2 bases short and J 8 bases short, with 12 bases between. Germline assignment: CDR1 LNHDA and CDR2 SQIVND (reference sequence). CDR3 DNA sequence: TGTGCCAGTAGTATAAATTTGTCAGTCGAAAAACTGTTTTTT. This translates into CASSINLSVEKLFF.

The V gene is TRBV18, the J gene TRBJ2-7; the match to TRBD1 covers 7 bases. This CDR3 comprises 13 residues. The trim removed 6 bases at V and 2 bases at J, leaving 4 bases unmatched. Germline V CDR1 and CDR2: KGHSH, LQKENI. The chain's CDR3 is CASSSQGAYEQYF. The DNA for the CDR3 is TGTGCCAGCTCGTCGCAGGGGGCCTACGAGCAGTACTTC.

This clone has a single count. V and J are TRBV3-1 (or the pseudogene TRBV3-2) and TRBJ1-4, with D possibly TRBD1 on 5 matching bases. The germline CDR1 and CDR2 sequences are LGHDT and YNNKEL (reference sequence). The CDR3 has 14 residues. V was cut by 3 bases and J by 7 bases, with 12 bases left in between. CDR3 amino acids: CASSHFSGGEKLFF. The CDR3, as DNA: TGTGCCAGCAGCCACTTCAGCGGGGGTGAAAAACTGTTTTTT.

The CDR3 DNA sequence: TGTGCCAGCAGTGGGGAAGGACAGGGAAGCTACACCTTC. This sequence encodes CASSGEGQGSYTF. The chain recombines TRBV2 with TRBJ1-2; 8 bases map to TRBD1. Germline-derived CDR1 and CDR2 are SNHLY and FYNNEI. Trimming took 4 bases from V and 9 from J; bases not matched to a gene: 7. The CDR3 consists of 13 residues. The variable domain in full, with the rest retrieved from reference TRBV2 and TRBJ1-2, is EPEVTQTPSHQVTQMGQEVILRCVPISNHLYFYWYRQILGQKVEFLVSFYNNEISEKSEIFDDQFSVERPDGSNFTLKIRSTKLEDSAMYFCASSGEGQGSYTFGSGTRLTVV.

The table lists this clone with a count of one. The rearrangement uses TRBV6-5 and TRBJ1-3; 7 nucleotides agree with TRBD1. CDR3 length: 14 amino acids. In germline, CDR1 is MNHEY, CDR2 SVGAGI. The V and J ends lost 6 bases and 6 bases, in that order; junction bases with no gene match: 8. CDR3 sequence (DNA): TGTGCCAGCAGAGGGACAGCCAAGCTAAACACCATATATTTT. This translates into CASRGTAKLNTIYF.

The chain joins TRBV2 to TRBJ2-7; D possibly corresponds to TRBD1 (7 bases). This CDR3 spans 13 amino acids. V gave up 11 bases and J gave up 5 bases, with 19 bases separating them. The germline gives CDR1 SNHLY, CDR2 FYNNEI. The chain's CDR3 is CARSEGAQNEQYF. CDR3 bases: TGTGCCCGTTCGGAGGGGGCGCAAAACGAGCAGTACTTC.

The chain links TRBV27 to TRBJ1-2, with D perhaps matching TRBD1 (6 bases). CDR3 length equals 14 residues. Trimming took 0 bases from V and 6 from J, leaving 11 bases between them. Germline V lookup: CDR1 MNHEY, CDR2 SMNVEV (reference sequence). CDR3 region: CASSLSAGQHGYTF. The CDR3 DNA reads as TGTGCCAGCAGTTTATCGGCAGGACAGCATGGCTACACCTTC.

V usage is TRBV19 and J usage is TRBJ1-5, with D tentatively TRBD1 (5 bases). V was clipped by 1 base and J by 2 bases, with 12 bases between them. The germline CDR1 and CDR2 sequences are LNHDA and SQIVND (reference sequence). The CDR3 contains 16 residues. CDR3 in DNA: TGTGCCAGTAGTATAGTAACGGGAGGGGGCAATCAGCCCCAGCATTTT. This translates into CASSIVTGGGNQPQHF.

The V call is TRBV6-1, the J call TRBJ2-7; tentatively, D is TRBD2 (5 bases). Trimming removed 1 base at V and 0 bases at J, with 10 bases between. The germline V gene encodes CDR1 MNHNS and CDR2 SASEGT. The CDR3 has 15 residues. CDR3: CASSEGLATSYEQYF. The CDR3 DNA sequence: TGTGCCAGCAGTGAAGGTCTAGCCACCTCCTACGAGCAGTACTTC.

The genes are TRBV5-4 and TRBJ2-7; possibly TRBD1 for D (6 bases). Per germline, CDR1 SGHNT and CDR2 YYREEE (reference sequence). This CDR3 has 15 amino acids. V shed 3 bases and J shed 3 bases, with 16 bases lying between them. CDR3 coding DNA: TGTGCCAGCAGCTCACGCCCAGGGGTTTACTACGAGCAGTACTTC. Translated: CASSSRPGVYYEQYF. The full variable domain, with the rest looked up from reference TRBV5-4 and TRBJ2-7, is ETGVTQSPTHLIKTRGQQVTLRCSSQSGHNTVSWYQQALGQGPQFIFQYYREEENGRGNFPPRFSGLQFPNYSSELNVNALELDDSALYLCASSSRPGVYYEQYFGPGTRLTVT.